Following are 20 T cell receptor beta chains from one sample sequenced in a study of T-cell reconstitution after alpha-beta-depleted transplantation in children. Construction of the TCRbeta library involved unique molecular identifiers. TCRdb reprocessed the PCR reads via MiXCR and lists one record per CDR3 protein. There are approximately 630,000 distinct CDR3 sequences in the sample; roughly 13% occur only once, and 0.79% lies in the top ten. Sequenced here: PBMCs, sampled before TCRalphabeta/CD19-depleted stem cell transplant. These receptors were obtained from a girl aged 2 to 9 with congenital amegakaryocytic thrombocytopenia, due to receive a stem cell transplant.

This clonotype appeared many times. This chain links TRBV20-1 with TRBJ2-3, with 11 positions matching TRBD2. V lost 4 bases to trimming and J lost 7 bases; unmatched junction nucleotides: 7. The CDR3 runs 14 residues. Germline assignment: CDR1 DFQATT and CDR2 SNEGSKA (reference sequence). CDR3: CSATTSGTLNTQYF. Here the CDR3 DNA reads TGCAGTGCTACGACTAGCGGGACGTTGAATACGCAGTATTTT.

This sequence joins TRBV7-6 and TRBJ2-2; 8 nucleotides agree with TRBD2. The germline V gene encodes CDR1 SGHVS and CDR2 FNYEAQ. The CDR3 is 15 amino acids. V lost 4 bases and J lost 6; bases outside the gene matches: 7. The CDR3 spells CASSSLAGGSGELFF. Here the CDR3 DNA reads TGTGCCAGCAGCTCCCTAGCGGGTGGTTCCGGGGAGCTGTTTTTT.

This clonotype was picked up a small number of times. The chain uses TRBV7-8 and TRBJ2-7; D is unresolved. Looked up from germline, CDR1 is SGHVS and CDR2 is FQNEAQ. The CDR3 length is 12 residues. Trimming took 5 bases from V and 6 from J, leaving 11 bases between them. CDR3 sequence: CASSPRVFEQYF. DNA for the CDR3: TGTGCCAGCAGCCCCCGGGTTTTCGAGCAGTACTTC. Using reference TRBV7-8 and TRBJ2-7 for the parts outside the CDR3, the full variable domain is GAGVSQSPRYKVAKRGQDVALRCDPISGHVSLFWYQQALGQGPEFLTYFQNEAQLDKSGLPSDRFFAERPEGSVSTLKIQRTQQEDSAVYLCASSPRVFEQYFGPGTRLTVT.

This clonotype was picked up many times. The V gene is TRBV7-2, the J gene TRBJ2-5; possibly TRBD1 for D (6 bases). Germline V gene data show CDR1 as SGHTA and CDR2 as FQGNSA. The CDR3 runs 14 residues. Trimming left V 3 bases short and J 4 bases short, with 12 bases between. CDR3 loop: CASSFTGPAETQYF. The DNA for the CDR3 is TGTGCCAGCAGCTTTACAGGGCCAGCAGAGACCCAGTACTTC.

This clonotype came up a few times. The gene calls are TRBV29-1 and TRBJ2-5, with a possible D match to TRBD1 (5 bases). With 0 bases removed from V and 1 base from J, the gap between germline ends came to 12 bases. The CDR3 is made up of 15 amino acids. CDR1 and CDR2 (germline): SQVTM, ANQGSEA. As DNA, the CDR3 is TGCAGCGTTGAAGACCGAACGACAGCCCAAGAGACCCAGTACTTC. Its translation is CSVEDRTTAQETQYF.

This clonotype was seen more than once but under ten times. The chain combines TRBV7-6 with TRBJ2-7; D ambiguous. The CDR3 consists of 16 residues. Germline lookup yields CDR1 SGHVS and CDR2 FNYEAQ. V lost 2 bases, J lost 2 bases, and 16 bases lay in between. The CDR3 spells CASSLSPDVDTYEQYF. DNA for the CDR3: TGTGCCAGCAGCTTAAGTCCGGATGTCGACACCTACGAGCAGTACTTC.

This clonotype was observed at least ten times. The chain couples TRBV5-1 to TRBJ1-1; D gene uncertain. Trimming shortened V by 0 bases and J by 2 bases, and 2 bases separated the two germline ends. This CDR3 region has 12 residues. In germline, CDR1 is SGHRS, CDR2 YFSETQ. The CDR3: CASSLANTEAFF. CDR3 nucleotides: TGCGCCAGCAGCTTGGCCAACACTGAAGCTTTCTTT.

The sample holds many counts of this clonotype. The chain has TRBV5-1 and TRBJ2-3; 7 bases map to TRBD1. The length of the CDR3 is 15 residues. CDR1 is SGHRS, CDR2 YFSETQ, per germline. Trimming removed 9 bases from V and 4 bases from J; junction bases left unmatched: 14. The DNA for the CDR3 is TGCGCCAACTCACGACAGGGCCTAGACTCAGATACGCAGTATTTT. Translated: CANSRQGLDSDTQYF.

In its sample, this clonotype was seen many times. The chain has TRBV5-1 and TRBJ2-1, with 10 bases lining up with TRBD2. Trimming cost V 5 bases and J 0 bases; bases outside gene matches: 8. Germline V CDR1 and CDR2: SGHRS, YFSETQ. The CDR3 consists of 17 residues. The CDR3, as DNA: TGCGCCAGCAGTATGTCTAGCGGGAGACACTCCTACAATGAGCAGTTCTTC. It specifies CASSMSSGRHSYNEQFF.

The rearrangement joins TRBV6-1 to TRBJ2-7; 12 nucleotides match TRBD2. Germline V gene sequence: CDR1 MNHNS, CDR2 SASEGT. V shed 5 bases and J 2 bases; nucleotides not matched to a gene: 7. This CDR3 is built from 16 residues. CDR3 protein: CASSQGLAGRTYEQYF. Here the CDR3 DNA reads TGTGCCAGCAGTCAGGGACTAGCGGGTAGAACCTACGAGCAGTACTTC.

This clonotype showed up just a few times. The chain couples TRBV19 to TRBJ1-1, with a possible D match to TRBD1 (5 bases). The CDR3 is made up of 14 amino acids. V lost 4 bases to trimming and J lost 4 bases, with 13 bases between them. Germline V gene data show CDR1 as LNHDA and CDR2 as SQIVND (reference sequence). CDR3 nucleotide sequence: TGTGCCAGTAGTAACACTGGGGCCTCCACTGAAGCTTTCTTT. It encodes CASSNTGASTEAFF.

This clonotype was recorded many times. The genes are TRBV6-5 and TRBJ1-2; D possibly corresponds to TRBD1 (6 bases). CDR1 is MNHEY, CDR2 SVGAGI, per germline. There are 14 residues in the CDR3. V was cut by 4 bases and J by 6 bases, with 15 bases left in between. CDR3 sequence (DNA): TGTGCCAGCAGTTTCGGGACACCTAAGAATGGCTACACCTTC. Translation gives CASSFGTPKNGYTF.

In this sample, this clonotype turned up once. The chain employs TRBV4-1 and TRBJ2-2; 15 positions match TRBD2. Germline values: CDR1 MGHRA, CDR2 YSYEKL. Trimming at V came to 4 bases and at J to 1 base, leaving 10 bases not matched to a gene. This CDR3 has 20 amino acids. CDR3 loop: CASSLDVGTSGRRNTGELFF. The CDR3 DNA reads TGCGCCAGCAGCCTTGACGTTGGGACTAGCGGGAGGAGGAACACCGGGGAGCTGTTTTTT.

The chain is built from TRBV15 and TRBJ2-2; weak D call: TRBD1 (6 bases). Germline CDR1 reads LNHNV; CDR2 reads YYDKDF (reference sequence). CDR3 length equals 16 residues. Deletions cut 5 bases from V and 2 bases from J, with 15 bases between. The CDR3 nucleotides read TGTGCCACCAGCCCTCCGAGGGGGACCAACACCGGGGAGCTGTTTTTT. The encoded protein is CATSPPRGTNTGELFF. The complete variable domain, with remaining parts taken from reference TRBV15 and TRBJ2-2, reads DAMVIQNPRYQVTQFGKPVTLSCSQTLNHNVMYWYQQKSSQAPKLLFHYYDKDFNNEADTPDNFQSRRPNTSFCFLDIRSPGLGDTAMYLCATSPPRGTNTGELFFGEGSRLTVL.

This clonotype was detected only a few times. The rearrangement joins TRBV20-1 to TRBJ2-5; D is undetermined. This CDR3 comprises 10 residues. CDR1 is DFQATT, CDR2 SNEGSKA, per germline (reference sequence). Trimming left V 7 bases short and J 4 bases short, with 7 bases between. The CDR3 sequence is CSVKRETQYF. The CDR3 region has the DNA TGCAGTGTCAAGAGAGAGACCCAGTACTTC.

This chain connects TRBV5-1 to TRBJ2-3; maybe TRBD2 (6 bases). The length of the CDR3 is 15 residues. The ends were cut back, 7 bases at V and 6 bases at J, with 21 bases in the middle. Germline CDR1 and CDR2: SGHRS and YFSETQ. The CDR3 nucleotides read TGCGCCAGCCAAGGGGACTCCGGCTGGCCGGATACGCAGTATTTT. Translated: CASQGDSGWPDTQYF.

The rearrangement joins TRBV11-2 to TRBJ2-3; TRBD2 aligns across 14 bases. The V and J ends lost 5 bases and 0 bases, in that order; junction bases with no gene match: 7. In germline, CDR1 is SGHAT, CDR2 FQNNGV. The length of the CDR3 is 18 residues. Written as DNA, the CDR3 is TGTGCCAGCAGCGGTGGACTAGCGGGAGGAGGGAGCACAGATACGCAGTATTTT. Translation gives CASSGGLAGGGSTDTQYF.

This clonotype was detected many times. The chain couples TRBV30 to TRBJ1-3, with D uncertain. Germline loops: CDR1 GTSNPN, CDR2 SVGIG (reference sequence). This CDR3 has 18 amino acids. Deletions cut 1 base from V and 8 bases from J, with 27 bases between. The DNA for the CDR3 is TGTGCCTGGAGTGACAGCCCGAAGGTTCCAGTAGGGCAGGACACCATATATTTT. It yields the protein CAWSDSPKVPVGQDTIYF.

V usage is TRBV12-3 or TRBV12-4 and J usage is TRBJ2-1; D unresolved. The CDR3 loop spans 16 amino acids. V shed 5 bases and J shed 9 bases, with 23 bases lying between them. The CDR3 here is CASSMIPFLITTEQFF. The DNA for the CDR3 is TGTGCCAGCAGTATGATCCCGTTCCTAATAACAACTGAGCAGTTCTTC.

The chain couples TRBV9 to TRBJ2-1, with 11 positions matching TRBD2. Germline CDR1 is SGDLS and CDR2 is YYNGEE. The CDR3 has 15 amino acids. With 3 bases clipped from V and 7 bases from J, the junction kept 6 bases outside the gene matches. Here the CDR3 DNA reads TGTGCCAGCAGCGAACTAGCGGGAGTCGGTAATGAGCAGTTCTTC. Translation gives CASSELAGVGNEQFF.